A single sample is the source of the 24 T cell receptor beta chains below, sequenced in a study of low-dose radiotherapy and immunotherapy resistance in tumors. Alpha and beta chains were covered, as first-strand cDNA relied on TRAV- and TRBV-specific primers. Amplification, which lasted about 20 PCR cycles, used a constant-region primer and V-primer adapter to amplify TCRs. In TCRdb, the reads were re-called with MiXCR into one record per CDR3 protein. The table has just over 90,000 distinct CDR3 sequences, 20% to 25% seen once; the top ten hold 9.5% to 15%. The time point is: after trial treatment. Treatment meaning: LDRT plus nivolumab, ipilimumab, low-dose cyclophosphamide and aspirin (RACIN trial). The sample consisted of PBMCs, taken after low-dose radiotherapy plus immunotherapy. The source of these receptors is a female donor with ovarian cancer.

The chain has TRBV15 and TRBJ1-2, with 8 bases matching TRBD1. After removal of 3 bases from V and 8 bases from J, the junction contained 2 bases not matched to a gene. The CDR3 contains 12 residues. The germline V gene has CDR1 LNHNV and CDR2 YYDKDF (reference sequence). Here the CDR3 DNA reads TGTGCCACCAGCAGGAGGACAGGGGGCTACACCTTC. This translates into CATSRRTGGYTF.

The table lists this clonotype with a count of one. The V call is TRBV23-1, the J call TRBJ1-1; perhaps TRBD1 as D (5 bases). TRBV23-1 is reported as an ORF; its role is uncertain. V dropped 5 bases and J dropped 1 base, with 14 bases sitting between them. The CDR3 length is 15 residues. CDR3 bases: TGCGCCAGCAGTGAGCCAGGGAGGCGGAACACTGAAGCTTTCTTT. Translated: CASSEPGRRNTEAFF.

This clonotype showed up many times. In nucleotides, the CDR3 is TGTGCCAGCAGTTACGAGACAGGGAGTCAGCCCCAGCATTTT. This encodes CASSYETGSQPQHF. The chain uses TRBV6-2 or TRBV6-3 and TRBJ1-5; 7 nucleotides agree with TRBD1. The CDR3 runs 14 residues. The germline CDR1 and CDR2 sequences are MNHEY and SVGEGT. The junction had 4 bases not matched to a gene; V was cut back by 2 bases and J by 6 bases.

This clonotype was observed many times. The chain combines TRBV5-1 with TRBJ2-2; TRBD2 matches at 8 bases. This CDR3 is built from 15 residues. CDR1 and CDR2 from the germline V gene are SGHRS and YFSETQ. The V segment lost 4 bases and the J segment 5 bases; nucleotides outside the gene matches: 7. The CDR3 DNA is TGCGCCAGCAGCGTTAGCGGGGACTGGACCGGGGAGCTGTTTTTT. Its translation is CASSVSGDWTGELFF.

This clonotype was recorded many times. The CDR3 bases are TGTGCCAGCAGATCCGGGACAGGGAGCAATCAGCCCCAGCATTTT. This codes for CASRSGTGSNQPQHF. This chain joins TRBV2 and TRBJ1-5; 9 bases are shared with TRBD1. The CDR3 consists of 15 residues. Trimming removed 6 bases from V and 1 base from J; junction bases left unmatched: 4. The germline gives CDR1 SNHLY, CDR2 FYNNEI. Using reference TRBV2 and TRBJ1-5 for the parts outside the CDR3, the full variable domain is EPEVTQTPSHQVTQMGQEVILRCVPISNHLYFYWYRQILGQKVEFLVSFYNNEISEKSEIFDDQFSVERPDGSNFTLKIRSTKLEDSAMYFCASRSGTGSNQPQHFGDGTRLSIL.

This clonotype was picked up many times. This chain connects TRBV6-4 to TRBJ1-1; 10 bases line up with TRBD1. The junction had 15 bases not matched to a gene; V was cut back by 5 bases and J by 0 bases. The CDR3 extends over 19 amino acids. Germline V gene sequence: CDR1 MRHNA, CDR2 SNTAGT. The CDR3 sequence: CASSYTSGTGAILNTEAFF. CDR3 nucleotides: TGTGCCAGCAGTTACACGTCCGGGACAGGGGCGATTCTGAACACTGAAGCTTTCTTT.

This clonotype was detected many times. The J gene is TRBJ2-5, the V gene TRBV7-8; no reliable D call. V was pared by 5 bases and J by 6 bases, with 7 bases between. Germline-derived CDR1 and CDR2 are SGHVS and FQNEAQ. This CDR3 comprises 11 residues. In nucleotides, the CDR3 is TGTGCCAGCAGCCTCAGTCAGACCCAGTACTTC. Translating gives CASSLSQTQYF.

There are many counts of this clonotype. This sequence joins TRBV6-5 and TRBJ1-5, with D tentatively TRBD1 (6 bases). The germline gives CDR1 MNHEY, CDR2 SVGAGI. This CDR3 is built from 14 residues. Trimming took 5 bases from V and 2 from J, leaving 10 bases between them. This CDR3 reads CASSRRGGNQPQHF. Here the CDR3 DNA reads TGTGCCAGCAGTCGCAGGGGAGGCAATCAGCCCCAGCATTTT.

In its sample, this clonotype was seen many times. Here the CDR3 DNA reads TGTGCCAGCAGCCAGTCCAACTATGGCTACACCTTC. Protein sequence: CASSQSNYGYTF. This rearrangement joins TRBV3-1 to TRBJ1-2; D gene ambiguous. V was cut by 3 bases and J by 2 bases, with 4 bases left in between. Germline CDR1 and CDR2: LGHDT and YNNKEL (reference sequence). This CDR3 spans 12 amino acids.

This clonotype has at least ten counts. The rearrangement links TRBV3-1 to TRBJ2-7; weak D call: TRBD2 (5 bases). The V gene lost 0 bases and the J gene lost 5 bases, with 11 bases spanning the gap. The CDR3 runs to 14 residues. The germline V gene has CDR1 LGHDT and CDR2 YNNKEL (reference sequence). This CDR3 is CASSQDFRGHEQYF. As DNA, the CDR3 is TGTGCCAGCAGCCAAGATTTCCGGGGTCACGAGCAGTACTTC.

CDR3 amino acids: CASRSQVNNSPLHF. DNA for the CDR3: TGTGCCAGCCGGTCACAGGTCAATAATTCACCCCTCCACTTT. V and J are TRBV28 and TRBJ1-6, with D possibly being TRBD1 (5 bases). CDR3 size: 14 residues. V lost 8 bases and J lost 5, with 13 bases in between. CDR1 and CDR2 from the germline V gene are MDHEN and SYDVKM.

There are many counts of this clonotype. The CDR3 nucleotides read TGTGCCAGCAGTTTAGTCGGAGGAATTAGCTCCTACGAGCAGTACTTC. This gives the protein CASSLVGGISSYEQYF. The rearrangement uses TRBV12-3 or TRBV12-4 and TRBJ2-7; perhaps TRBD2 as D (5 bases). This CDR3 has 16 amino acids. V lost 1 base and J 0 bases, leaving 13 bases between the germline ends.

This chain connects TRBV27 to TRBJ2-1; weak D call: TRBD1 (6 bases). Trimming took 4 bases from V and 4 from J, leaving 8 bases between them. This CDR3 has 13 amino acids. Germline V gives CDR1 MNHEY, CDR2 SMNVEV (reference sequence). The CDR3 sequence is CASSSGQYNEQFF. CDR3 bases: TGTGCCAGCAGTTCAGGACAGTACAATGAGCAGTTCTTC.

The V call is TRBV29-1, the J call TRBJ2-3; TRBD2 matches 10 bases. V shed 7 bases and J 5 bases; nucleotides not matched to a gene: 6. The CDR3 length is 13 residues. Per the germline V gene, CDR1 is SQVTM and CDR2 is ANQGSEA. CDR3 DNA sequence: TGCAGCGGGACTAGCGGACGGAGAGATACGCAGTATTTT. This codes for CSGTSGRRDTQYF.

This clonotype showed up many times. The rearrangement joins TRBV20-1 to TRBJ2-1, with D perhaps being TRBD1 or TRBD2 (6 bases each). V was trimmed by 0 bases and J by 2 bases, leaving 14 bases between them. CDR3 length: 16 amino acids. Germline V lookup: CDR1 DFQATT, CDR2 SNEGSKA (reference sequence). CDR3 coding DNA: TGCAGTGCTAGAGATAGGGGGGTTCATCCCTACAATGAGCAGTTCTTC. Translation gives CSARDRGVHPYNEQFF.

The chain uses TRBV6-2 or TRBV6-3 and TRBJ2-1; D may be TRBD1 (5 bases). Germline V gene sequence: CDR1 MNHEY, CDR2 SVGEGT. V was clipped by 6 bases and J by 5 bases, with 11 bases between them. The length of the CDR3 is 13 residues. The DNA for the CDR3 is TGTGCCAGCAGCGTGGGGCGGAACAATGAGCAGTTCTTC. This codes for CASSVGRNNEQFF.

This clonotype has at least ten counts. As DNA, the CDR3 is TGTGCCAGCAGCTCCGACAGCGGGACTCGTCAAGAGACCCAGTACTTC. Translating it yields CASSSDSGTRQETQYF. The rearrangement links TRBV5-4 to TRBJ2-5; 7 bases are shared with TRBD2. The length of the CDR3 is 16 residues. V lost 3 bases, J lost 2 bases, and 10 bases stayed unmatched. Looked up from germline, CDR1 is SGHNT and CDR2 is YYREEE (reference sequence).

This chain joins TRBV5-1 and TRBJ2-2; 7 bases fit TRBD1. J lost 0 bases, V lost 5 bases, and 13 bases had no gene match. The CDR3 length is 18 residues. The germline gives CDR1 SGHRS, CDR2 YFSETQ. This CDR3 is CASRPRTGGNANTGELFF. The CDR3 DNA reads TGCGCCAGCAGACCCCGGACAGGAGGTAACGCGAACACCGGGGAGCTGTTTTTT.

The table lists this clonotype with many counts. CDR3 nucleotides: TGTGCCAGCAGTTTTCAGGGGGAGTTCTACGAGCAGTACTTC. Its translation is CASSFQGEFYEQYF. The genes are TRBV28 and TRBJ2-7; 7 bases fit TRBD1. The CDR3 loop spans 14 amino acids. With V trimmed by 3 bases and J by 3 bases, 5 bases remained unmatched. The germline gives CDR1 MDHEN, CDR2 SYDVKM.

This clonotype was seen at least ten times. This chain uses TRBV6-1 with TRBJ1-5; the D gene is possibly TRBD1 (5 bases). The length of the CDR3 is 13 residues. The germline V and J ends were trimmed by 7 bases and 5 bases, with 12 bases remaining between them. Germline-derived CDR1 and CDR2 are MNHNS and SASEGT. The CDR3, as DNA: TGTGCCAGCAAACGGTCCAGGGATCAGCCCCAGCATTTT. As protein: CASKRSRDQPQHF.

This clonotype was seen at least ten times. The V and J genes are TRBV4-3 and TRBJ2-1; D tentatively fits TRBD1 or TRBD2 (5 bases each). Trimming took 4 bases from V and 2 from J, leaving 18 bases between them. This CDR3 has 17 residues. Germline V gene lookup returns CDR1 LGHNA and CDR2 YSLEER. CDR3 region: CASSPDWGWRPYNEQFF. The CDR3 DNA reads TGCGCCAGCAGCCCAGATTGGGGGTGGAGGCCCTACAATGAGCAGTTCTTC.

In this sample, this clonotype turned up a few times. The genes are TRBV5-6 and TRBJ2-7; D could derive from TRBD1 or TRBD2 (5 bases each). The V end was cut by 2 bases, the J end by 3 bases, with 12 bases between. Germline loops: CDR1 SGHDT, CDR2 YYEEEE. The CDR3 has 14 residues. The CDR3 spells CASSLDGASYEQYF. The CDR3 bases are TGTGCCAGCAGCTTAGACGGGGCGAGCTACGAGCAGTACTTC. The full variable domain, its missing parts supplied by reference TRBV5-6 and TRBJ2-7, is DAGVTQSPTHLIKTRGQQVTLRCSPKSGHDTVSWYQQALGQGPQFIFQYYEEEERQRGNFPDRFSGHQFPNYSSELNVNALLLGDSALYLCASSLDGASYEQYFGPGTRLTVT.

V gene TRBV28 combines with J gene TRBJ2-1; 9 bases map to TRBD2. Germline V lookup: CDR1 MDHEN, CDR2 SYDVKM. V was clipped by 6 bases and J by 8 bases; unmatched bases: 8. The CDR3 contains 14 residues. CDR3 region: CASSIAGVVDEQFF. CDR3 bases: TGTGCCAGCAGCATAGCGGGGGTTGTGGATGAGCAGTTCTTC.

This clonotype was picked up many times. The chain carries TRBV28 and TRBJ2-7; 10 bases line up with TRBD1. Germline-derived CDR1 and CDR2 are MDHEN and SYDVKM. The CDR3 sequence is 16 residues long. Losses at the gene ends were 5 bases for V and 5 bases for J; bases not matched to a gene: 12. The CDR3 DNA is TGTGCCAGCAGTCTTCTCGGACGGGACAGGGGACACGAGCAGTACTTC. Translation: CASSLLGRDRGHEQYF.